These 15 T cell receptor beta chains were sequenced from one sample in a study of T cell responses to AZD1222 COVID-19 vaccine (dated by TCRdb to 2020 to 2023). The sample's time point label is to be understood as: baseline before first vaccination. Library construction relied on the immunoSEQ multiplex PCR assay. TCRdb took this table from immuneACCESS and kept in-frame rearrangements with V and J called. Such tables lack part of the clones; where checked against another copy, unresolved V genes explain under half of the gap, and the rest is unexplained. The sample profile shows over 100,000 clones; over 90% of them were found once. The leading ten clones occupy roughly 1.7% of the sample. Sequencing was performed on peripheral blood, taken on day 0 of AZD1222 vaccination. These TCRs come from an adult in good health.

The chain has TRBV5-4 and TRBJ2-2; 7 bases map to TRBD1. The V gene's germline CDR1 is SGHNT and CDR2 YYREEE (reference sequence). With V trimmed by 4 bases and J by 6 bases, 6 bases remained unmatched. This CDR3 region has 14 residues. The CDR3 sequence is CASSPRQGSGELFF. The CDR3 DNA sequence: TGTGCCAGCAGCCCCCGACAGGGATCCGGGGAGCTGTTTTTT.

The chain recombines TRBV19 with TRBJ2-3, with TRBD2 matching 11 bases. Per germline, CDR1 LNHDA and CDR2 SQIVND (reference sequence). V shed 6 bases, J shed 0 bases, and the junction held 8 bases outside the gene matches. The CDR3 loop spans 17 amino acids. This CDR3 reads CASRPSSGGTSTDTQYF. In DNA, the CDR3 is TGTGCCAGTAGACCATCTAGCGGGGGGACCAGCACAGATACGCAGTATTTT.

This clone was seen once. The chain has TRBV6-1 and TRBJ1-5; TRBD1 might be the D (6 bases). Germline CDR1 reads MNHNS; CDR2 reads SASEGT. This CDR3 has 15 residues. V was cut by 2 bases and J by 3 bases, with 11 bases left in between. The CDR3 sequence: CASSEQGHLNQPQHF. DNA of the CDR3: TGTGCCAGCAGTGAACAGGGACATCTCAATCAGCCCCAGCATTTT.

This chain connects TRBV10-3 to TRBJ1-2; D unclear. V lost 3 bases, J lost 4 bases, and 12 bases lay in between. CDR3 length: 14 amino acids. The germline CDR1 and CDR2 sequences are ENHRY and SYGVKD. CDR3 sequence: CAISDRVQSYGYTF. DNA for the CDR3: TGTGCCATCAGTGATCGGGTCCAGAGCTATGGCTACACCTTC.

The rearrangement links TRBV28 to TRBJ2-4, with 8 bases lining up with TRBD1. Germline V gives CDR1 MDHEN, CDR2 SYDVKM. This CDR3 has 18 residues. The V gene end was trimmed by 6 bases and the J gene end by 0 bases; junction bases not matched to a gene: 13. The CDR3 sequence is CASRATGAFGLAKNIQYF. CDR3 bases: TGTGCCAGCAGGGCGACAGGGGCTTTTGGTCTAGCCAAAAACATTCAGTACTTC. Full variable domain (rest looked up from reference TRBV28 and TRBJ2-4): DVKVTQSSRYLVKRTGEKVFLECVQDMDHENMFWYRQDPGLGLRLIYFSYDVKMKEKGDIPEGYSVSREKKERFSLILESASTNQTSMYLCASRATGAFGLAKNIQYFGAGTRLSVL.

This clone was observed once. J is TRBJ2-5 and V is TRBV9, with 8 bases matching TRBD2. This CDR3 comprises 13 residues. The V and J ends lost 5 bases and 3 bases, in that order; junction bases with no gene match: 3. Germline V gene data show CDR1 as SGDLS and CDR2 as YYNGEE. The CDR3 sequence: CASRAGGEETQYF. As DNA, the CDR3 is TGTGCCAGCAGGGCGGGGGGCGAAGAGACCCAGTACTTC.

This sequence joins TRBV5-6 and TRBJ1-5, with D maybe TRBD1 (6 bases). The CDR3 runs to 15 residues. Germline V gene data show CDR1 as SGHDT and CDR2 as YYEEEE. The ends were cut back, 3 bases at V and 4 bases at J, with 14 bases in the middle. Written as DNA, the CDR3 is TGTGCCAGCAGCTCCGACGGGGGGGCGAATCAGCCCCAGCATTTT. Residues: CASSSDGGANQPQHF.

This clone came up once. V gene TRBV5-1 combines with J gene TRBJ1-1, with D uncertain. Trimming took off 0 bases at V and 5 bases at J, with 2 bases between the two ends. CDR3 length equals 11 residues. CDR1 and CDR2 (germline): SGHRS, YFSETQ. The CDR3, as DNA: TGCGCCAGCAGCTTGGGGACTGAAGCTTTCTTT. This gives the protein CASSLGTEAFF.

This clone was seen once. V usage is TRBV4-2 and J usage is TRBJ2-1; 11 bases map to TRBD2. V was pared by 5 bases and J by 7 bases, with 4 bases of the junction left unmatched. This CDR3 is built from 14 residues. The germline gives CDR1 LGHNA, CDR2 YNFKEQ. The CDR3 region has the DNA TGTGCCAGCAGCAATAGCGGGGGGGCAAATGAGCAGTTCTTC. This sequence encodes CASSNSGGANEQFF.

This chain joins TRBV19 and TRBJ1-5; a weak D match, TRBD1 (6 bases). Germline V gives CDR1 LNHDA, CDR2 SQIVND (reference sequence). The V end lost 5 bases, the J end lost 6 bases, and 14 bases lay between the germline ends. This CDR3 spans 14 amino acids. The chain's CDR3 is CASSAQGESQPQHF. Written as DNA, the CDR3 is TGTGCCAGTAGTGCACAGGGAGAGAGTCAGCCCCAGCATTTT.

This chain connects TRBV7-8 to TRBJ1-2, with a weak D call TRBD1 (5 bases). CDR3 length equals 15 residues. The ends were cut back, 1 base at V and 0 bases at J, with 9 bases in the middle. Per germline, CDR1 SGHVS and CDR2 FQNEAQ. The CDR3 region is CASSLVRGTNYGYTF. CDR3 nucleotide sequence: TGTGCCAGCAGCTTAGTCCGGGGGACTAACTATGGCTACACCTTC.

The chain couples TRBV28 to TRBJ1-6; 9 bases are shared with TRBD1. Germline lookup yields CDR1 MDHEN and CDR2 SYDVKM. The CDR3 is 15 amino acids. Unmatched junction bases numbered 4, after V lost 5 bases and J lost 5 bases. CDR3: CASSQRTGDNSPLHF. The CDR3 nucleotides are TGTGCCAGCAGTCAGAGGACAGGGGATAATTCACCCCTCCACTTT.

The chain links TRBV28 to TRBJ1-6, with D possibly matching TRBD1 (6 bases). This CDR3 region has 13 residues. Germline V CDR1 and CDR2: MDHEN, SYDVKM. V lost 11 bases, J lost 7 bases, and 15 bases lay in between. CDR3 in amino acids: CAVHRGGNSPLHF. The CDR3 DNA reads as TGTGCCGTCCATAGGGGGGGAAATTCACCCCTCCACTTT.

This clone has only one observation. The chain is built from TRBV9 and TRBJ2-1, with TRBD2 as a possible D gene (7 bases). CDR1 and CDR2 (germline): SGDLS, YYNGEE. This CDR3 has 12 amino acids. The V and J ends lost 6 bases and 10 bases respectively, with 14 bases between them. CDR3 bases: TGTGCCAGCAACAGGGAGGGGACCGAGCAGTTCTTC. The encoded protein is CASNREGTEQFF. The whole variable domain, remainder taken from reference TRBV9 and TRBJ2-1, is DSGVTQTPKHLITATGQRVTLRCSPRSGDLSVYWYQQSLDQGLQFLIQYYNGEERAKGNILERFSAQQFPDLHSELNLSSLELGDSALYFCASNREGTEQFFGPGTRLTVL.

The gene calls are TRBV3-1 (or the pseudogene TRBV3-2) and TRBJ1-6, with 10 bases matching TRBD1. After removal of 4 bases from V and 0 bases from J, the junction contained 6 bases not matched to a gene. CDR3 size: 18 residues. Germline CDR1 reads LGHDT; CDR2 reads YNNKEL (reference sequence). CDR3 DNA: TGTGCCAGCAGCCCCCGGACAGGGGGAAGCTCCTATAATTCACCCCTCCACTTT. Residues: CASSPRTGGSSYNSPLHF.